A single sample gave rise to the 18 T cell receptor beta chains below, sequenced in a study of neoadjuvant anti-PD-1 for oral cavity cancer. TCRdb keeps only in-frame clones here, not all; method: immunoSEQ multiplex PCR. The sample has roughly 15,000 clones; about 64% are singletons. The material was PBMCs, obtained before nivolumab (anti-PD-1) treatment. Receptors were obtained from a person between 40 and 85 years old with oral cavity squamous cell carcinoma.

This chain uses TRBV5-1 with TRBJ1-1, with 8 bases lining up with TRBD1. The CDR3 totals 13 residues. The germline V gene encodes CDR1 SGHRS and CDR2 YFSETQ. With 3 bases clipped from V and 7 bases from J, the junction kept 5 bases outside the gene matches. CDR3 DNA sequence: TGCGCCAGCAGCTCGACAGGGGATCTTGAAGCTTTCTTT. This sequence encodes CASSSTGDLEAFF.

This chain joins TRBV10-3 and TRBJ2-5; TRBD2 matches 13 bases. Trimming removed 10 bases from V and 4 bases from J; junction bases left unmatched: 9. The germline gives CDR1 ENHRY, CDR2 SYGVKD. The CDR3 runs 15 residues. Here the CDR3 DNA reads TGTGCCACCCGGACTAGCGGGGGTGTCACAGAGACCCAGTACTTC. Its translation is CATRTSGGVTETQYF.

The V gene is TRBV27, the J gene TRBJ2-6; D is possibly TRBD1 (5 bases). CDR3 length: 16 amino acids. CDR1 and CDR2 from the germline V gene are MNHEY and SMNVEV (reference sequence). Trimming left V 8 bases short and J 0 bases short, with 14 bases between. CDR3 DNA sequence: TGTGCCAGCCGAGGACACGGCCGCTCTGGGGCCAACGTCCTGACTTTC. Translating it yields CASRGHGRSGANVLTF.

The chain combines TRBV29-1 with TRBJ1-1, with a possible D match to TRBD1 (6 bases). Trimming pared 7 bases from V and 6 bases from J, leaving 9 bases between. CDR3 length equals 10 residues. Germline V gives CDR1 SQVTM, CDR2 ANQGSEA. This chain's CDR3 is CSGGTSEAFF. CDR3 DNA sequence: TGCAGCGGGGGGACATCTGAAGCTTTCTTT.

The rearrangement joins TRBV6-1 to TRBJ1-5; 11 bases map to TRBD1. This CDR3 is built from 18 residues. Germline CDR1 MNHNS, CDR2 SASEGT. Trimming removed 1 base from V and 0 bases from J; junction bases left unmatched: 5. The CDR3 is CASSEGTGGGYSNQPQHF. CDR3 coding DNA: TGTGCCAGCAGTGAAGGGACAGGGGGCGGCTATAGCAATCAGCCCCAGCATTTT.

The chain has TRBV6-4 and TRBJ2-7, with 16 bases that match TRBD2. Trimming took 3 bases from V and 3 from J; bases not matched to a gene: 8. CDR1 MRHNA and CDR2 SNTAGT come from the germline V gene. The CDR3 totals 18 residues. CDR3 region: CASSEGLAGGPFGYEQYF. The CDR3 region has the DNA TGTGCCAGCAGTGAGGGACTAGCGGGAGGGCCGTTCGGCTACGAGCAGTACTTC.

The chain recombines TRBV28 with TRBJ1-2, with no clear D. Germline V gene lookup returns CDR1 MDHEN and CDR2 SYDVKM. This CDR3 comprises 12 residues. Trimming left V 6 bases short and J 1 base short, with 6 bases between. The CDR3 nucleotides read TGTGCCAGCAGCAGCGATAACTATGGCTACACCTTC. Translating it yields CASSSDNYGYTF.

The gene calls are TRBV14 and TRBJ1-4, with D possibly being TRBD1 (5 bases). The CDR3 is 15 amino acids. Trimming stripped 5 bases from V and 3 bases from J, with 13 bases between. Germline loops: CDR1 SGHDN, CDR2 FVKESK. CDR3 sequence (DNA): TGTGCCAGCAGCTCCCCCGGGACGTCTAATGAAAAACTGTTTTTT. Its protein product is CASSSPGTSNEKLFF.

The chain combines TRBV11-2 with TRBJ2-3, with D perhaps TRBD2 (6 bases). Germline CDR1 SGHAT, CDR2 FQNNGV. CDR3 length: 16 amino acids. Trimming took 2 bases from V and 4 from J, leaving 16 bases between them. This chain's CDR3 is CASSLFVFREADTQYF. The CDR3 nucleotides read TGTGCCAGCAGCTTATTTGTTTTCAGGGAGGCAGATACGCAGTATTTT.

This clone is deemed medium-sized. DNA for the CDR3: TGTGCCAGCAGACTAGCGGGAGGTTCCTACGAGCAGTACTTC. It translates to CASRLAGGSYEQYF. V and J are TRBV27 and TRBJ2-7; 12 bases agree with TRBD2. Germline V gene lookup returns CDR1 MNHEY and CDR2 SMNVEV (reference sequence). V lost 6 bases and J lost 1; bases outside the gene matches: 1. The CDR3 length is 14 residues.

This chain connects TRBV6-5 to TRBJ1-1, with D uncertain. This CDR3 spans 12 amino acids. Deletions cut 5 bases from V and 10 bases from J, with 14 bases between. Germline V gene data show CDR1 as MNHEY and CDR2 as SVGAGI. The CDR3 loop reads CASSDLWRGAFF. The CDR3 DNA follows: TGTGCCAGCAGTGACTTGTGGCGAGGAGCTTTCTTT.

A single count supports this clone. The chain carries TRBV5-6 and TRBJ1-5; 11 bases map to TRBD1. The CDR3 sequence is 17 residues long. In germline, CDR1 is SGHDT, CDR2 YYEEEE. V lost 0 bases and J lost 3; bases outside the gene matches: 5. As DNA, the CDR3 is TGTGCCAGCAGCTTGGCCGGACAGGGGGCGTACAATCAGCCCCAGCATTTT. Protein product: CASSLAGQGAYNQPQHF.

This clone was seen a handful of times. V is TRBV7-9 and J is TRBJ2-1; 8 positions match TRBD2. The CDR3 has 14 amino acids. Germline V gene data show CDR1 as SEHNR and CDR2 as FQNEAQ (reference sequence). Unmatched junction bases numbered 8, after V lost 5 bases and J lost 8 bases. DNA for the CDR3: TGTGCCAGCAGCCCCCCCAGCGGGAGATATGAGCAGTTCTTC. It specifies CASSPPSGRYEQFF.

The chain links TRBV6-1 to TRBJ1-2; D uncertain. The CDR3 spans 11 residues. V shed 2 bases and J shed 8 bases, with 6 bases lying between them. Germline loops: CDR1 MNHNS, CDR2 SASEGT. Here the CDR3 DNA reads TGTGCCAGCAGTGAAAACCCCGGCTACACCTTC. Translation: CASSENPGYTF.

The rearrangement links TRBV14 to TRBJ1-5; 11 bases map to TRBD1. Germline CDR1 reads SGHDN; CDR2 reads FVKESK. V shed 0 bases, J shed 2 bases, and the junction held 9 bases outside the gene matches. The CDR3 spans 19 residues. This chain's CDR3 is CASSQDRTGGQRGNQPQHF. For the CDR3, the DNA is TGTGCCAGCAGCCAAGATCGGACAGGGGGCCAAAGGGGCAATCAGCCCCAGCATTTT.

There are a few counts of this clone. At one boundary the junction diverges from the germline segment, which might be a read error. CDR3 sequence reads: CASSFRQGHGYTF. The CDR3 bases are TGTGCCAGCAGCTTTCGACAGGGCCATGGGTACACCTTC. This chain connects TRBV7-2 to TRBJ1-2, with 7 nucleotides matching TRBD1. The CDR3 sequence is 13 residues long. The germline V gene has CDR1 SGHTA and CDR2 FQGNSA.

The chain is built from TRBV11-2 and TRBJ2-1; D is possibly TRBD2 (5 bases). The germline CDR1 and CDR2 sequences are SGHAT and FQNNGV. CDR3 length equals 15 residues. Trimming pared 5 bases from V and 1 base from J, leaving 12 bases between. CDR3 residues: CASSLFSGSYNEQFF. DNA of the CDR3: TGTGCCAGCAGCCTCTTCAGCGGTTCCTACAATGAGCAGTTCTTC.

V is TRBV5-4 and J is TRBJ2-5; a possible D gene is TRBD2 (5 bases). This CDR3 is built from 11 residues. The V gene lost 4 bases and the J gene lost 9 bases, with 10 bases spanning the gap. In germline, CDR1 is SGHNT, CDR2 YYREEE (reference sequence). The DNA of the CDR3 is TGTGCCAGCAGCCCAGGAGGCGCCCAGTACTTC. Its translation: CASSPGGAQYF.